Sequencing of this TCR beta chain was carried out in a study of T cell responses to AZD1222 COVID-19 vaccine. Study-wide results and limits: Recipients of AZD1222 seropositive at baseline numbered only 5 or 6. Of spike-specific TCRs, nearly half reportedly target regions left unmutated in variants.

Turning to this clone: The antigen is unknown.

V was clipped by 1 base and J by 7 bases, with 10 bases between them. Per germline, CDR1 MNHNS and CDR2 SASEGT. The CDR3 totals 13 residues. Some clones are missing from TCRdb's copy, which holds only in-frame ones; the method was immunoSEQ multiplex PCR. Here the sample spans some 150,000 clones, 92% being singletons. This sequence was found in an adult in good health. The chain has TRBV6-1 and TRBJ1-1; no definite D call. Sequencing used peripheral blood, obtained on day 0 of MenACWY control vaccination. CDR3 amino acids: CASSEVLGGEAFF. CDR3 DNA: TGTGCCAGCAGTGAAGTCTTAGGCGGTGAAGCTTTCTTT.